These 15 T cell receptor beta chains were all obtained from the same sample, sequenced in a study. TCRdb re-called the RT-PCR reads through MiXCR, storing one row per CDR3 protein. The data show about 6,500 distinct CDR3 sequences, more than 85% seen once. What was sequenced was memory CD4+ T cells from blood. Receptors were obtained from a female donor in good health, serving as a healthy control.

About this clonotype itself: In a library made to pick up alpha chains, this beta chain is a stray read with a size that means little. The chain has TRBV7-9 and TRBJ2-3; D remains unclear. V was clipped by 1 base and J by 1 base, with 6 bases between them. Per the germline V gene, CDR1 is SEHNR and CDR2 is FQNEAQ (reference sequence). The CDR3 has 14 amino acids. As DNA, the CDR3 is TGTGCCAGCAGCTTAGACTACCGCACAGATACGCAGTATTTT. It translates to CASSLDYRTDTQYF.

About this clonotype: As an off-target read in a library built for alpha chains, this beta chain has a frequency of little significance. This chain connects TRBV18 to TRBJ2-1; TRBD1 matches 9 bases. Germline assignment: CDR1 KGHSH and CDR2 LQKENI. This CDR3 region has 15 residues. Trimming removed 4 bases from V and 8 bases from J; junction bases left unmatched: 9. The CDR3: CASSLQGAQMDEQFF. DNA of the CDR3: TGTGCCAGCTCACTACAGGGGGCTCAGATGGATGAGCAGTTCTTC.

With regard to this clonotype: This beta chain lies outside the target of a library built for alpha chains; its clone size means little. This CDR3 reads CASSPGTGGVKTEAFF. CDR3 sequence (DNA): TGTGCCAGCAGTCCCGGGACAGGGGGCGTAAAGACTGAAGCTTTCTTT. The chain joins TRBV12-3 or TRBV12-4 to TRBJ1-1; TRBD1 matches at 12 bases. The CDR3 covers 16 residues. The V segment lost 5 bases and the J segment 5 bases; nucleotides outside the gene matches: 9.

About this clonotype itself: This beta chain is off target for a library built for alpha chains, so its abundance means little. CDR3 DNA: TGCAGTGCTAGTGTAGGCAGGGGGCTAGGTGTGTTGGCTTTCTTT. Amino acid sequence: CSASVGRGLGVLAFF. The V and J genes are TRBV20-1 and TRBJ1-1; 8 nucleotides align to TRBD1. CDR1 is DFQATT and CDR2 is SNEGSKA in the germline V gene (reference sequence). The length of the CDR3 is 15 residues. The V segment lost 3 bases and the J segment 11 bases; nucleotides outside the gene matches: 17.

Comment on this clonotype: This beta chain is an off-target read within a library intended for alpha chains, so its frequency means little. The gene calls are TRBV12-3 or TRBV12-4 and TRBJ2-5, with D possibly TRBD2 on 5 matching bases. V lost 4 bases and J 5 bases, leaving 8 bases between the germline ends. CDR3 size: 12 residues. CDR3 DNA: TGTGCCAGCAGTTCACAGCGGGAGACCCAGTACTTC. Protein sequence: CASSSQRETQYF.

On this clonotype itself: This beta chain is a stray sequence in a library constructed for alpha chains; its clone size is not meaningful. The CDR3 DNA reads as TGTGCCAGCAGCCCGAGATTGTCAGGGGGGTACGAGCAGTACTTC. As protein: CASSPRLSGGYEQYF. The chain carries TRBV7-2 and TRBJ2-7, with D possibly matching TRBD1 (7 bases). Germline V gives CDR1 SGHTA, CDR2 FQGNSA. V was shortened by 5 bases and J by 4 bases, with 18 bases between the two germline ends. There are 15 residues in the CDR3.

Comment on this clonotype: The library was prepared for alpha chains; this beta chain is a stray read, so its frequency means little. The V and J genes are TRBV7-9 and TRBJ2-1, with D hard to call. V was pared by 2 bases and J by 1 base, with 9 bases between. The CDR3 loop spans 15 amino acids. The germline CDR1 and CDR2 sequences are SEHNR and FQNEAQ (reference sequence). CDR3 region: CASSLSVASYNEQFF. The CDR3 DNA is TGTGCCAGCAGCTTATCCGTTGCGTCCTACAATGAGCAGTTCTTC.

As to this clonotype: The library was designed around alpha chains, so this beta chain is a stray read whose abundance carries little weight. The CDR3 region has the DNA TGTGCCAGCAGTCCAAATCGGGGTCAGCCCCAGCATTTT. Amino acids: CASSPNRGQPQHF. This chain links TRBV12-3 or TRBV12-4 with TRBJ1-5; D gene unclear. Trimming left V 5 bases short and J 6 bases short, with 11 bases between. This CDR3 is 13 amino acids long.

This clonotype is deemed large. Because the library targeted alpha chains, this beta chain is an off-target read whose size means little. The chain couples TRBV29-1 to TRBJ2-5; 7 positions agree with TRBD2. The CDR3 runs to 15 residues. CDR1 is SQVTM, CDR2 ANQGSEA, per germline. V lost 4 bases, J lost 2 bases, and 10 bases stayed unmatched. CDR3 protein: CSVAGAGDGQETQYF. CDR3 sequence (DNA): TGCAGCGTTGCAGGTGCGGGAGATGGACAAGAGACCCAGTACTTC.

Comment on this clonotype: Within a library made for alpha chains, this beta chain is off target, and its count is uninformative. This sequence joins TRBV6-1 and TRBJ1-6; TRBD1 might be the D (6 bases). CDR1 and CDR2 (germline): MNHNS, SASEGT. Trimming took 8 bases from V and 10 from J, leaving 21 bases between them. The CDR3 consists of 15 residues. CDR3 region: CASLPGGRVNSPLHF. CDR3 coding DNA: TGTGCCAGCCTTCCGGGGGGCAGGGTGAACTCACCCCTCCACTTT.

Details on this clonotype: The size of this beta chain means little, since it is a stray read in a library made for alpha chains. The chain links TRBV19 to TRBJ1-1; no clear D. V was shortened by 7 bases and J by 0 bases, with 15 bases between the two germline ends. The germline V gene encodes CDR1 LNHDA and CDR2 SQIVND (reference sequence). CDR3 length equals 15 residues. The chain's CDR3 is CASNRRGGMNTEAFF. For the CDR3, the DNA is TGTGCCAGTAATCGGAGAGGCGGGATGAACACTGAAGCTTTCTTT.

Of note for this clonotype: Within a library made for alpha chains, this beta chain is off target, and its count is uninformative. The chain carries TRBV29-1 and TRBJ2-2; weak D call: TRBD1 (6 bases). Deletions cut 6 bases from V and 0 bases from J, with 14 bases between. This CDR3 contains 15 residues. Germline CDR1 reads SQVTM; CDR2 reads ANQGSEA. CDR3 sequence reads: CSVYPRTANTGELFF. The CDR3 DNA is TGCAGCGTCTACCCCAGGACAGCGAACACCGGGGAGCTGTTTTTT.

On this clonotype: As an off-target read in a library built for alpha chains, this beta chain has a frequency of little significance. The rearrangement joins TRBV30 to TRBJ2-1, with a tentative D call TRBD2 (6 bases). Germline V lookup: CDR1 GTSNPN, CDR2 SVGIG (reference sequence). The V end lost 0 bases, the J end lost 7 bases, and 10 bases lay between the germline ends. The CDR3 is 13 amino acids. CDR3 sequence: CAWSVPGVNEQFF. The CDR3, as DNA: TGTGCCTGGAGTGTACCGGGAGTGAATGAGCAGTTCTTC. The full variable domain, completed using reference TRBV30 and TRBJ2-1, is SQTIHQWPATLVQPVGSPLSLECTVEGTSNPNLYWYRQAAGRGLQLLFYSVGIGQISSEVPQNLSASRPQDRQFILSSKKLLLSDSGFYLCAWSVPGVNEQFFGPGTRLTVL.

Comment on this clonotype: Because the library targeted alpha chains, this beta chain is an off-target read whose size means little. The chain recombines TRBV28 with TRBJ2-2, with TRBD2 matching 9 bases. V lost 10 bases, J lost 4 bases, and 7 bases stayed unmatched. There are 14 residues in the CDR3. CDR1 and CDR2 (germline): MDHEN, SYDVKM. In DNA form, the CDR3 reads TGTGCCACCTTAGCGGGAGTGGGCACCGGGGAGCTGTTTTTT. Translated, it gives CATLAGVGTGELFF. The whole variable domain, filled in from reference TRBV28 and TRBJ2-2, reads DVKVTQSSRYLVKRTGEKVFLECVQDMDHENMFWYRQDPGLGLRLIYFSYDVKMKEKGDIPEGYSVSREKKERFSLILESASTNQTSMYLCATLAGVGTGELFFGEGSRLTVL.

With regard to this clonotype: Found in a library prepared for alpha chains, this beta chain is an off-target read, and its abundance has little meaning. This sequence joins TRBV24-1 and TRBJ1-1; tentatively, D is TRBD1 (5 bases). The CDR3 contains 14 residues. Germline values: CDR1 KGHDR, CDR2 SFDVKD. Trimming removed 3 bases from V and 1 base from J, with 8 bases in between. CDR3 in DNA: TGTGCCACCAGTGATGACCAGGGGAACACTGAAGCTTTCTTT. This sequence encodes CATSDDQGNTEAFF.